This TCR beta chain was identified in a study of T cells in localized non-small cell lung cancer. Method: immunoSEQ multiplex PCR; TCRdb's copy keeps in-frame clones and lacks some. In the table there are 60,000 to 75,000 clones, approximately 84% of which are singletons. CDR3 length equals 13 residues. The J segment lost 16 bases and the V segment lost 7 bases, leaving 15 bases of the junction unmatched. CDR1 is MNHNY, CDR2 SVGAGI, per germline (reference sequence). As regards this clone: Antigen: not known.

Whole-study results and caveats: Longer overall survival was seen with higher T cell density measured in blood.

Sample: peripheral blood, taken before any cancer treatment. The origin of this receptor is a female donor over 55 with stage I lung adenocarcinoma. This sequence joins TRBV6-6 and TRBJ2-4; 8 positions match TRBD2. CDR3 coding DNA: TGTGCCAGCAATCCCACCGGGAGGGCCCTCTCTTACTTC. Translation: CASNPTGRALSYF.